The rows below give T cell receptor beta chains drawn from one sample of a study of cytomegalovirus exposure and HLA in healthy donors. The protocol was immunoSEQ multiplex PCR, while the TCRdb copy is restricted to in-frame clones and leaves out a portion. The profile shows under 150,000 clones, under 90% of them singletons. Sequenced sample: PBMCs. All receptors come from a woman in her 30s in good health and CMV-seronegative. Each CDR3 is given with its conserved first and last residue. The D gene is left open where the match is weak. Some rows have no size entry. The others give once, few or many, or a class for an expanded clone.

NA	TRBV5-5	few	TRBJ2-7	TGTGCCAGCAGCTTCACTGGCCAGGTCCACTACGAGCAGTACTTC	CASSFTGQVHYEQYF
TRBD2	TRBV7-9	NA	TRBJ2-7	TGTGCCAGCAGCTCCCCCGGGACTAGCTCCGAGCAGTACTTC	CASSSPGTSSEQYF
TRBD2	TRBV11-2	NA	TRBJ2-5	TGTGCCAGCAGCTCGGGGGGGATGGAGACCCAGTACTTC	CASSSGGMETQYF
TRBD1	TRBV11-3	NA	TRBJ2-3	TGTGCCAGCAGCCCTACAGGGGTTACAGATACGCAGTATTTT	CASSPTGVTDTQYF
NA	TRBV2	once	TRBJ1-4	TGTGCCAGCAGTGACCAGGGGATAACTAATGAAAAACTGTTTTTT	CASSDQGITNEKLFF
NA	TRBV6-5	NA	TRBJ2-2	TGTGCCAGCCAAGGCAGGGTAGACGGGGAGCTGTTTTTT	CASQGRVDGELFF
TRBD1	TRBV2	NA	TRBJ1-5	TGTGCCAGCCAGGGGGCGGATAGCAATCAGCCCCAGCATTTT	CASQGADSNQPQHF
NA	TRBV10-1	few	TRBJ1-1	TGCGCCAGCAGTGACGCCCTGACGGGGACTGAAGCTTTCTTT	CASSDALTGTEAFF
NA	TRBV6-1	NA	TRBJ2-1	TGTGCCAGCAGTCGGGACGGGAGCTCCTACAATGAGCAGTTCTTC	CASSRDGSSYNEQFF
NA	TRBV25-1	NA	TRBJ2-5	TGTGCCAGCAGTGCGCCCTCCTCGAGCCGGTGGGAGACCCAGTACTTC	CASSAPSSSRWETQYF
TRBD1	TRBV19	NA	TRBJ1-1	TGTGCCAGTAGTTTGACAGGGGGTCGGAACACTGAAGCTTTCTTT	CASSLTGGRNTEAFF
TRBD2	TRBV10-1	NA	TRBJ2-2	TGCGCCAGCAGCCCCCGACTAGCGGTGAACACCGGGGAGCTGTTTTTT	CASSPRLAVNTGELFF
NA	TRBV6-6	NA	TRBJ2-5	TGTGCCAGCAGTTACTCGAACAGGGAACAAGAGACCCAGTACTTC	CASSYSNREQETQYF
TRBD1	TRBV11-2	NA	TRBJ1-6	TGTGCCAGCAGCCTACAGGGGTCTTCACCCCTCCACTTT	CASSLQGSSPLHF
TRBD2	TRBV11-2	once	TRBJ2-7	TGTGCCAGCAGCTTAGGGGCTAGCGGGAAGTCCTACGAGCAGTACTTC	CASSLGASGKSYEQYF
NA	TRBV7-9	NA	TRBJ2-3	TGTGCCAGCAGAGGGGCAGATACGCAGTATTTT	CASRGADTQYF
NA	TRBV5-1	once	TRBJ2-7	TGCGCCAGCAGCTCCTGGGGGGAGACCTACGAGCAGTACTTC	CASSSWGETYEQYF
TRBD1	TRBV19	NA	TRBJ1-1	TGTGCCAGTCCTCCACCACCGGGACAGGGTTCTCGTGAGACTGAAGCTTTCTTT	CASPPPPGQGSRETEAFF
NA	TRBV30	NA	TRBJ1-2	TGTGCCTGGATTGCGGGCAGGGGTAGGAGTTACTATGGCTACACCTTC	CAWIAGRGRSYYGYTF
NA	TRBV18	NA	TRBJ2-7	TGTGCCAGCTCTTCTGCCGGGGGGCTCGACGAGCAGTACTTC	CASSSAGGLDEQYF
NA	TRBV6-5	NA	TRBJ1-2	TGTGCCAGCAGTTACTCGAGGAGGAGAAACTATGGCTACACCTTC	CASSYSRRRNYGYTF
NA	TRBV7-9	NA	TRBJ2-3	TGTGCCAGCAACATTGATCTCTCAACGGGAGATACGCAGTATTTT	CASNIDLSTGDTQYF
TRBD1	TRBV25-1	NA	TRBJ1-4	TGTGCCAGCAACGAAGGACAGGCCGGTGAAAAACTGTTTTTT	CASNEGQAGEKLFF
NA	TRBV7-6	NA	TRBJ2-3	TGTGCCAGCAGCTCGCCGACAGTTACAGATACGCAGTATTTT	CASSSPTVTDTQYF
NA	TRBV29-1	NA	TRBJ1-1	TGCAGCGTGGGGCGGTCGGGTGAAGCTTTCTTT	CSVGRSGEAFF
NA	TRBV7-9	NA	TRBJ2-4	TGTGCCAGCAGCTTAGTACGTCAGGGTGGGGCCAAAAACATTCAGTACTTC	CASSLVRQGGAKNIQYF
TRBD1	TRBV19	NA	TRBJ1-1	TGTGCCAGTAGTAAGACAGGGAGAGGCACTGAAGCTTTCTTT	CASSKTGRGTEAFF
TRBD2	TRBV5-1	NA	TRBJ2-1	TGCGCCAGCAGCCCAACCGGGACTAGCGTCAATGAGCAGTTCTTC	CASSPTGTSVNEQFF
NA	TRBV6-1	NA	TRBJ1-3	TGTGCCAGCAGTACCCACAGGACCTCTGGAAACACCATATATTTT	CASSTHRTSGNTIYF
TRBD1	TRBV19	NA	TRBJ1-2	TGTGCCAGTCGACCCTCAGACAGGGGGCACGGCTACACCTTC	CASRPSDRGHGYTF
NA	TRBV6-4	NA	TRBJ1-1	TGTGCCAGCAGTGTCGAGGGGGGGGCTGAAGCTTTCTTT	CASSVEGGAEAFF
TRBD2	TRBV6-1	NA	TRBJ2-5	TGTGCCAGCAGTGATCTAGCGGGAGCGCAAGAGACCCAGTACTTC	CASSDLAGAQETQYF
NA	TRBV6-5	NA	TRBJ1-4	TGTGCCAGCAGTTACAGGGGATTTCGCGAAAAACTGTTTTTT	CASSYRGFREKLFF
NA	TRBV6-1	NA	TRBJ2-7	TGTGCCAGCAGTGGGCAGGGATACGAGCAGTACTTC	CASSGQGYEQYF
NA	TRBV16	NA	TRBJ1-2	TGTGCCAGCAGCCAATCAGCTGATGGCTACACCTTC	CASSQSADGYTF
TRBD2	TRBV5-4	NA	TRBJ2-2	TGTGCCAGCAGCAAAGGACTAGCGGGAGCCACCGGGGAGCTGTTTTTT	CASSKGLAGATGELFF
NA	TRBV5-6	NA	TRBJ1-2	TGTGCCAGCAGCTTGGAACGGAACTATGGCTACACCTTC	CASSLERNYGYTF
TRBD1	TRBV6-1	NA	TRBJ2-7	TGTGCCATCGGGAACCGGGACAGGGGGGGGGAGCAGTACTTC	CAIGNRDRGGEQYF
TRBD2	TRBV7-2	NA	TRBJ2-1	TGTGCCAGCAGCTCGCTTGGGAGCGGGAGGGCCGGGGAGCAGTTCTTC	CASSSLGSGRAGEQFF
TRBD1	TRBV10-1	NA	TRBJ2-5	TGCGCCAGCAGTTCCAGACAGGGCCCAGGGACCCAGTACTTC	CASSSRQGPGTQYF
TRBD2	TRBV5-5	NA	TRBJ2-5	TGTGCCAGCAGCTTGGGGGAGGGACGGGATCAAGAGACCCAGTACTTC	CASSLGEGRDQETQYF
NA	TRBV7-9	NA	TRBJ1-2	TGTGCCAGCAGCTTTCAGGGGCTCGATGGCTACACCTTC	CASSFQGLDGYTF
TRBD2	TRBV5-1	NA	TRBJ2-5	TGCGCCAGCAGCTCCCCAGCGGGGGTCCAAGAGACCCAGTACTTC	CASSSPAGVQETQYF
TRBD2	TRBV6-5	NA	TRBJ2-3	TGTGCCAGCAGTTACTTGGCTAGCGGCAGCACAGATACGCAGTATTTT	CASSYLASGSTDTQYF
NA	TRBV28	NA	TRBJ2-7	TGTGCCAGCAGTCCCACGGTACTATACGAGCAGTACTTC	CASSPTVLYEQYF
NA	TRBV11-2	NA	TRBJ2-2	TGTGCCAGCAGCTTCCCCCTCCTAGCGTCGAGCACCGGGGAGCTGTTTTTT	CASSFPLLASSTGELFF
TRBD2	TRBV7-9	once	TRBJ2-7	TGTGCCAGCAGAACGACTAGCGGTAACGAGCAGTACTTC	CASRTTSGNEQYF
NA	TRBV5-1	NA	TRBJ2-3	TGCGCCAGCAGCGCTTCGCCTGCTCGGACAACAACAGATACGCAGTATTTT	CASSASPARTTTDTQYF
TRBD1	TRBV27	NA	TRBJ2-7	TGTGCCAGCAGTGCCTCCGGGACAGCCGAGGGGGAGCAGTACTTC	CASSASGTAEGEQYF
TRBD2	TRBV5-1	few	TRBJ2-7	TGCGCCAGCAGCTTGCGGACTAGTTCCGAGCAGTACTTC	CASSLRTSSEQYF
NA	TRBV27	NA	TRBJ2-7	TGTGCCAGCAGTTTAGCAGGGGCTGTGTACGAGCAGTACTTC	CASSLAGAVYEQYF
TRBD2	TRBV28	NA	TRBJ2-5	TGTGCCAGCAGTGGGGGACTAGCGGTACAAGAGACCCAGTACTTC	CASSGGLAVQETQYF
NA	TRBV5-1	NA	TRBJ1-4	TGCGCCAGCAGCTTTTCGGGGATGGACGAAAAACTGTTTTTT	CASSFSGMDEKLFF
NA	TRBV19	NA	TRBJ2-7	TGTGCCAGTAGTCGCAGGGATGCCTACGAGCAGTACTTC	CASSRRDAYEQYF
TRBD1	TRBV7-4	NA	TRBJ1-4	TGTGCCAGCAGCCCGGACAGGTCGGATGAAAAACTGTTTTTT	CASSPDRSDEKLFF
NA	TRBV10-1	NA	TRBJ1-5	TGCGCCAGCAGATTACGGGATAGGCAGCCCCAGCATTTT	CASRLRDRQPQHF
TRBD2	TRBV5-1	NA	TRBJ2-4	TGCGCCAGCAGCCCCGCCGGGACTAGCGGAAACATTCAGTACTTC	CASSPAGTSGNIQYF
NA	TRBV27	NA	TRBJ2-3	TGTGCCAGCAGTTTACAGGTTGGGACAGATACGCAGTATTTT	CASSLQVGTDTQYF
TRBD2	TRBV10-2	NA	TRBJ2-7	TGCGCCAGCAGTGAGTCCCGCTTCGTCGGCGGGAGGATCGAGCAGTACTTC	CASSESRFVGGRIEQYF